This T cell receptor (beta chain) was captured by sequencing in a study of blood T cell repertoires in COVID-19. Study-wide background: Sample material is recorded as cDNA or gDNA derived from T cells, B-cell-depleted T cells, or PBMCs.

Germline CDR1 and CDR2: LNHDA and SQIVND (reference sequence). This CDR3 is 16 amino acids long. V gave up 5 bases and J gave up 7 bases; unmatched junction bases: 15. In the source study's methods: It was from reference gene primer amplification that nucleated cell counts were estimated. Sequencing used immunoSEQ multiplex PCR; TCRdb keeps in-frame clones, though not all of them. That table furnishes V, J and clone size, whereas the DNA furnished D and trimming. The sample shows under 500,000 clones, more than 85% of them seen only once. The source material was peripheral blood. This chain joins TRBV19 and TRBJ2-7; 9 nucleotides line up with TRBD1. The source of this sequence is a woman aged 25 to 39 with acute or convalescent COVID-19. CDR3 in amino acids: CASSGLDRGPASEQYF. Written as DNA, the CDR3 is TGTGCCAGTAGTGGTTTGGACAGGGGCCCTGCCTCTGAGCAGTACTTC. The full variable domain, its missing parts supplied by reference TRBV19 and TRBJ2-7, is DGGITQSPKYLFRKEGQNVTLSCEQNLNHDAMYWYRQDPGQGLRLIYYSQIVNDFQKGDIAEGYSVSREKKESFPLTVTSAQKNPTAFYLCASSGLDRGPASEQYFGPGTRLTVT.